These T cell receptor beta chains were read from a single sample in a study of CD8 T cells in ankylosing spondylitis. TCRdb analysed the 5' RACE reads with MiXCR anew, one entry per CDR3 protein. The sample carries more than 150,000 distinct CDR3 sequences, about 20% recorded once. Sequenced material: blood, either unsorted or a sorted T cell fraction (not recorded which). The receptors here all came from a male donor under 30 with ankylosing spondylitis or in good health (not recorded which). Each CDR3 is given with its conserved first and last residue. A D gene is named only where the DNA matches it firmly. The size entry is marked missing in some rows and otherwise reads once, few, many or a size class.

>TRBV5-6|many|TRBD2|16|TRBJ2-3
CASSGPGTILTDTQYF
TGTGCCAGCAGCGGCCCCGGGACTATCCTCACAGATACGCAGTATTTT
>TRBV5-1|many|NA|19|TRBJ2-3
CASSRPSGRRIISTDTQYF
TGCGCCAGCAGCCGACCCTCGGGACGGAGGATAATTTCCACAGATACGCAGTATTTT
>TRBV25-1|many|NA|13|TRBJ1-4
CASKGLPNEKLFF
TGTGCCAGCAAGGGTCTGCCTAATGAAAAACTGTTTTTT
>TRBV29-1|many|TRBD2|19|TRBJ2-1
CSAGPPGLAGGPSYNEQFF
TGCAGCGCTGGACCTCCGGGACTAGCGGGAGGGCCGTCCTACAATGAGCAGTTCTTC
>TRBV18|few|TRBD1|12|TRBJ2-7
CASRDRRYEQYF
TGTGCCAGCCGGGACAGACGGTACGAGCAGTACTTC
>TRBV5-1|many|NA|14|TRBJ2-5
CASSPLDSQETQYF
TGCGCCAGCAGCCCACTTGACTCGCAAGAGACCCAGTACTTC
>TRBV10-3|many|NA|14|TRBJ2-3
CAIRRGVVTDTQYF
TGTGCCATCCGCCGAGGGGTAGTCACAGATACGCAGTATTTT
>TRBV12-3/TRBV12-4|many|NA|13|TRBJ1-1
CASRSLGDTEAFF
TGTGCCAGCAGGTCATTGGGGGACACTGAAGCTTTCTTT
>TRBV4-1|once|TRBD2|16|TRBJ2-1
CASSQGGTSVYNEQFF
TGCGCCAGCAGCCAAGGCGGGACTAGCGTTTACAATGAGCAGTTCTTC
>TRBV20-1|NA|NA|12|TRBJ2-3
CSVGTSTDTQYF
TGCAGTGTGGGGACTTCCACAGATACGCAGTATTTT
>TRBV4-1|many|NA|16|TRBJ2-1
CASSQVRLGTYNEQFF
TGCGCCAGCAGCCAAGTACGACTTGGGACCTACAATGAGCAGTTCTTC
>TRBV10-3|many|NA|12|TRBJ2-3
CAISPEADTQYF
TGTGCCATCAGCCCCGAAGCAGATACGCAGTATTTT
>TRBV11-1|many|NA|16|TRBJ2-1
CASSRYSVDSYNEQFF
TGTGCCAGCAGCCGCTACAGCGTCGACTCCTACAATGAGCAGTTCTTC
>TRBV20-1|NA|NA|15|TRBJ2-1
CSANEAGSSYNEQFF
TGCAGTGCCAACGAGGCCGGGAGTTCCTACAATGAGCAGTTCTTC
>TRBV7-9|many|TRBD1|15|TRBJ1-1
CASGTGPVMNTEAFF
TGTGCCAGCGGGACAGGGCCGGTTATGAACACTGAAGCTTTCTTT
>TRBV4-1|many|NA|14|TRBJ1-1
CASSQGDRGTEAFF
TGCGCCAGCAGCCAAGGAGACAGAGGTACTGAAGCTTTCTTT
>TRBV5-1|NA|NA|15|TRBJ1-1
CASSHKGVMNTEAFF
TGCGCCAGCAGCCACAAGGGGGTGATGAACACTGAAGCTTTCTTT
>TRBV27|many|TRBD1|16|TRBJ1-1
CATPTDRASQNTEAFF
TGTGCCACGCCCACGGACAGGGCGAGCCAGAACACTGAAGCTTTCTTT
>TRBV20-1|NA|NA|11|TRBJ2-1
CSARLYNEQFF
TGCAGTGCTAGACTTTACAATGAGCAGTTCTTC
>TRBV7-8|many|NA|13|TRBJ2-2
CASSIINTGELFF
TGTGCCAGCAGCATAATAAACACCGGGGAGCTGTTTTTT
>TRBV5-4|once|TRBD1|18|TRBJ1-1
CASSLPGQGYRRHTEAFF
TGTGCCAGCAGCTTGCCGGGACAGGGATATCGAAGGCACACTGAAGCTTTCTTT
>TRBV27|many|NA|18|TRBJ1-5
CASSLSPLRDPSGQPQHF
TGTGCCAGCAGTTTATCGCCCCTTCGGGACCCCTCCGGCCAGCCCCAGCATTTT
>TRBV12-3/TRBV12-4|few|NA|13|TRBJ2-1
CASSPAGWNEQFF
TGTGCCAGCAGCCCCGCAGGGTGGAATGAGCAGTTCTTC
>TRBV6-6|NA|NA|17|TRBJ2-6
CASSFPPAVSGANVLTF
TGTGCCAGCAGTTTCCCCCCGGCCGTCTCTGGGGCCAACGTCCTGACTTTC
>TRBV29-1|many|TRBD1|13|TRBJ1-1
CSVEWTGSPEAFF
TGCAGCGTTGAGTGGACAGGGTCCCCTGAAGCTTTCTTT
>TRBV5-6|many|NA|16|TRBJ2-6
CASSLMWASGANVLTF
TGTGCCAGCAGCTTGATGTGGGCCTCTGGGGCCAACGTCCTGACTTTC
>TRBV29-1|NA|TRBD1|12|TRBJ2-1
CSGQGYGNEQFF
TGCAGCGGACAGGGGTATGGCAATGAGCAGTTCTTC
>TRBV6-4|NA|NA|13|TRBJ2-3
CASSENRADTQYF
TGTGCCAGCAGTGAAAATAGGGCAGATACGCAGTATTTT
>TRBV19|many|TRBD1|14|TRBJ1-1
CASSRQGGNTEAFF
TGTGCCAGTAGCAGACAGGGCGGGAACACTGAAGCTTTCTTT
>TRBV15|many|TRBD2|15|TRBJ2-2
CATSREGLAGRELFF
TGTGCCACCAGCAGAGAGGGACTAGCGGGACGGGAGCTGTTTTTT
>TRBV3-1|many|TRBD1|17|TRBJ2-7
CASSHPGAGGLFSEQYF
TGTGCCAGCAGCCACCCCGGGGCAGGGGGCTTGTTTTCCGAGCAGTACTTC
>TRBV6-5|many|TRBD2|12|TRBJ2-6
CASSQTSGGLTF
TGTGCCAGCAGTCAGACTAGCGGGGGACTGACTTTC
>TRBV20-1|many|NA|17|TRBJ2-1
CSARGMIASSSYNEQFF
TGCAGTGCTAGAGGAATGATAGCGTCTAGCTCCTACAATGAGCAGTTCTTC
>TRBV6-6|NA|TRBD1|18|TRBJ2-3
CASSYSPGGASGTDTQYF
TGTGCCAGCAGTTACTCCCCAGGGGGCGCTTCGGGTACAGATACGCAGTATTTT
>TRBV29-1|few|NA|14|TRBJ2-1
CSVSRDNSDSEQFF
TGCAGCGTTTCTCGGGACAACTCGGATAGTGAGCAGTTCTTC
>TRBV12-3/TRBV12-4|few|NA|12|TRBJ2-2
CASTYYTGELFF
TGTGCCAGCACCTACTACACCGGGGAGCTGTTTTTT